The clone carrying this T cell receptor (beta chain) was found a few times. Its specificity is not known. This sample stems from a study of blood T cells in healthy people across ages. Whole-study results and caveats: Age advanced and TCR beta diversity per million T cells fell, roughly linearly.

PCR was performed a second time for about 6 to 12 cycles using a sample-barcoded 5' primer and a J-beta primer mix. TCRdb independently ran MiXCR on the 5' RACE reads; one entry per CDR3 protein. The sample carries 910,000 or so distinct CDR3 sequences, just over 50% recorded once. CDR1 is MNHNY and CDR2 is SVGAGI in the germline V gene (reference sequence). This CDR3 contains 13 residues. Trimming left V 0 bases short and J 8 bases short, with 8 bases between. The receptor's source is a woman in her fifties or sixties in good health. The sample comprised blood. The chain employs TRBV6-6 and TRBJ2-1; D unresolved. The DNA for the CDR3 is TGTGCCAGCAGTTACTCAGACTTCGATGAGCAGTTCTTC. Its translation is CASSYSDFDEQFF.